The sequence of this T cell receptor (beta chain) was determined in a study of CD8 T cells in ankylosing spondylitis. General study results and limits: A TCR beta motif made of fewer than ten highly homologous variants seemed typical of ankylosing spondylitis blood.

The germline V gene has CDR1 DFQATT and CDR2 SNEGSKA (reference sequence). V was trimmed by 5 bases and J by 2 bases, leaving 10 bases between them. This CDR3 has 14 residues. In TCRdb, the 5' RACE reads were re-called with MiXCR into one record per CDR3 protein. The sample consists of some 840,000 distinct CDR3 sequences, over 9.5% of them appearing once. This clonotype was picked up a small number of times. Its antigen is undetermined. The V gene is TRBV20-1, the J gene TRBJ2-6, with D possibly matching TRBD1 (6 bases). Sequencing was performed on blood, either unsorted or a sorted T cell fraction (not recorded which). The source of this sequence is a male donor with ankylosing spondylitis. The CDR3 sequence is CSAVNRAGANVLTF. CDR3 in DNA: TGCAGTGCTGTTAACAGGGCTGGGGCCAACGTCCTGACTTTC.